These 8 T cell receptor beta chains share one sample of origin, sequenced in a study of blood T cell repertoires in COVID-19. Sequenced by immunoSEQ multiplex PCR; TCRdb stores in-frame clones only, minus some. The repertoire holds about 53,000 clones, with roughly four fifths as singletons. Source material: peripheral blood. These receptors all stem from an older woman with acute or convalescent COVID-19.

V and J are TRBV6-5 and TRBJ1-2, with D possibly TRBD1 on 5 matching bases. This CDR3 has 12 residues. The V end was cut by 2 bases, the J end by 8 bases, with 9 bases between. Germline assignment: CDR1 MNHEY and CDR2 SVGAGI. The CDR3 here is CASSYQGTGYTF. For the CDR3, the DNA is TGTGCCAGCAGTTACCAGGGTACCGGCTACACCTTC.

This chain connects TRBV30 to TRBJ2-2, with 11 nucleotides matching TRBD2. CDR1 is GTSNPN and CDR2 is SVGIG in the germline V gene (reference sequence). The CDR3 loop spans 15 amino acids. V dropped 4 bases and J dropped 1; count of bases not matched to a gene: 2. CDR3 loop: CAWIAGGKNTGELFF. The CDR3 DNA follows: TGTGCCTGGATAGCGGGGGGGAAGAACACCGGGGAGCTGTTTTTT.

The chain combines TRBV7-8 with TRBJ1-4; 8 nucleotides match TRBD1. The trim removed 7 bases at V and 3 bases at J, leaving 10 bases unmatched. Germline V gene lookup returns CDR1 SGHVS and CDR2 FQNEAQ. The CDR3 runs to 16 residues. The DNA for the CDR3 is TGTGCCAGCACCCGGGACAGGCCTGGGGCTAATGAAAAACTGTTTTTT. It translates to CASTRDRPGANEKLFF.

V and J are TRBV11-2 and TRBJ2-1; D might be TRBD1 (5 bases). Looked up from germline, CDR1 is SGHAT and CDR2 is FQNNGV. V lost 3 bases and J 0 bases, leaving 12 bases between the germline ends. This CDR3 has 16 residues. CDR3 DNA sequence: TGTGCCAGCAGCTTCGACAGCGCAAGCTCCTACAATGAGCAGTTCTTC. This sequence encodes CASSFDSASSYNEQFF.

The gene calls are TRBV5-1 and TRBJ2-5, with D tentatively TRBD1 (5 bases). The CDR3 runs to 13 residues. The germline V gene encodes CDR1 SGHRS and CDR2 YFSETQ. V was trimmed by 3 bases and J by 1 base, leaving 7 bases between them. This CDR3 reads CASSYQGQETQYF. CDR3 DNA sequence: TGCGCCAGCAGCTACCAGGGCCAAGAGACCCAGTACTTC. The full variable domain, with the rest looked up from reference TRBV5-1 and TRBJ2-5, is KAGVTQTPRYLIKTRGQQVTLSCSPISGHRSVSWYQQTPGQGLQFLFEYFSETQRNKGNFPGRFSGRQFSNSRSEMNVSTLELGDSALYLCASSYQGQETQYFGPGTRLLVL.

This chain uses TRBV6-1 with TRBJ1-2; 9 bases line up with TRBD1. The V gene end was trimmed by 4 bases and the J gene end by 3 bases; junction bases not matched to a gene: 9. The CDR3 consists of 16 residues. Germline V CDR1 and CDR2: MNHNS, SASEGT. The CDR3 sequence is CASSGRTGGDYYGYTF. Here the CDR3 DNA reads TGTGCCAGCAGTGGACGAACAGGGGGCGATTACTATGGCTACACCTTC.

The chain uses TRBV19 and TRBJ2-4; 11 positions agree with TRBD1. The CDR3 has 15 amino acids. CDR1 is LNHDA, CDR2 SQIVND, per germline (reference sequence). CDR3 protein: CATSDGTGGKNIQYF. CDR3 DNA sequence: TGTGCGACTAGTGACGGGACAGGGGGTAAAAACATTCAGTACTTC. The full variable domain, rest sourced from reference TRBV19 and TRBJ2-4, is DGGITQSPKYLFRKEGQNVTLSCEQNLNHDAMYWYRQDPGQGLRLIYYSQIVNDFQKGDIAEGYSVSREKKESFPLTVTSAQKNPTAFYLCATSDGTGGKNIQYFGAGTRLSVL.

The chain uses TRBV6-5 and TRBJ1-1; D uncertain. V gave up 6 bases and J gave up 13 bases, with 21 bases separating them. The CDR3 is 13 amino acids. Germline V gives CDR1 MNHEY, CDR2 SVGAGI. The CDR3 nucleotides read TGTGCCAGCAGCGCAGGAACATACAGTTTTGTTTTCTTT. This translates into CASSAGTYSFVFF.